This record looks at one T cell receptor beta chain sequence and its context. The specificity of this receptor is unknown. No clone much larger than this one lies a single base away; base qualities are absent. This specimen belongs to a study of identical twins (dated by TCRdb to the mid-2010s). Regarding the research as a whole: To test whether fetal clonotypes persist, this study deep-sequenced TCR alpha and beta repertoires from monozygotic twins, from unrelated adults of various ages, and from cord blood. Replicate twin experiments were performed at different times using different library preparation protocols to rule out contamination.

Library preparation employed 5' RACE. Sequenced using an Illumina HiSeq 2000. Template switching introduced a universal primer binding site; the final cDNA contained a unique molecular identifier, enabling accurate counting of TCR cDNA molecules. Specific primers in the conserved constant-segment region were used to synthesize first-strand cDNA for the TCR alpha and beta chains. Each cDNA library was double barcoded, with a SMART-Mk sample barcode plus Illumina barcodes, to control for contamination. TruSeq adapter sequences and Illumina sample barcodes were added in two successive PCR steps. The Illumina HiSeq platform was used with custom primers to sequence TCR alpha and beta cDNA libraries. The authors processed their data as follows. MiGEC was used to process raw reads and extract unique molecular identifiers, and MiXCR was used to find CDR3 positions. For each individual, recombination models were inferred using an EM algorithm with the repgenHMM and IGoR tools. Shared clonotype analysis was performed with the tcR package in R, normalizing sharing by the product of cloneset sizes. To study raw recombination free of thymic and clonal selection effects, out-of-frame nonproductive sequences were analyzed. TCRdb's own reprocessing of the public reads used fastp at Q25 and MiXCR and kept productive beta chains. Rows with one shared CDR3 protein collapse into an entry with the most common genes and DNA. The V and J calls here are based on TCRdb, not the publication. This sample comprises about 460,000 distinct CDR3 sequences, more than 13% of them detected only once. About 0.52% of the sample is taken by the ten largest.

V has 6 bases trimmed and J has 0 bases trimmed; junction bases matching no gene number 8. The CDR3 numbers 15 residues from cysteine through phenylalanine. The DNA shown is the 45-base CDR3, in frame from base 1. As encoded in the germline V gene, CDR1 is MDHEN while CDR2 is SYDVKM. The research as a whole found: Excess twin sharing in beta out-of-frame sequences was weaker because fewer shared sequences lowered the signal-to-noise ratio. Abundant cord blood beta clonotypes carried fewer insertions; young adult naive repertoires showed a weaker similar trend, while memory repertoires showed none. In monozygotic twins, out-of-frame TCR alpha sharing was systematically underestimated by recombination models, although the models agreed with sharing between unrelated individuals. Invariant T cells such as MAIT and iNKT could partly confound zero-insertion analyses, although diverse VJ usage argued against such confounding for most clonotypes. Because the same donors could not be followed over many years, conclusions were based on cross-sectional statistical analysis. Out-of-frame TCR alpha sequences shared between twins showed an excess of low generation-probability sequences compared with coincidental sharing between unrelated individuals.

All donors were healthy Caucasians. The twin cohort comprised three pairs of female monozygotic twins, all aged roughly 18 to 30 years. CD4+ and CD8+ T cell populations were isolated with positive isolation kits from Invitrogen. Separately, the same data were catalogued under a study of yellow fever vaccine responses in identical twins. That second report states: According to the authors, in identical twins the way T cells responded to vaccination appeared partly convergent and partly personalized. Focusing on identical twins, the study followed the T cell clones that responded to the vaccine, and did so with precision.

The sequence joins TRBV28 to TRBJ2-7, with 7 junctional bases fitting TRBD2. This TCR was recovered from a woman between 18 and 29 years old in good health. The specimen sequenced was CD4+ T cells sorted from blood. For the CDR3, the sequence is CASRPTRDYSYEQYF. The DNA sequence reads TGTGCCAGCAGACCGACCCGGGACTACTCCTACGAGCAGTACTTC.